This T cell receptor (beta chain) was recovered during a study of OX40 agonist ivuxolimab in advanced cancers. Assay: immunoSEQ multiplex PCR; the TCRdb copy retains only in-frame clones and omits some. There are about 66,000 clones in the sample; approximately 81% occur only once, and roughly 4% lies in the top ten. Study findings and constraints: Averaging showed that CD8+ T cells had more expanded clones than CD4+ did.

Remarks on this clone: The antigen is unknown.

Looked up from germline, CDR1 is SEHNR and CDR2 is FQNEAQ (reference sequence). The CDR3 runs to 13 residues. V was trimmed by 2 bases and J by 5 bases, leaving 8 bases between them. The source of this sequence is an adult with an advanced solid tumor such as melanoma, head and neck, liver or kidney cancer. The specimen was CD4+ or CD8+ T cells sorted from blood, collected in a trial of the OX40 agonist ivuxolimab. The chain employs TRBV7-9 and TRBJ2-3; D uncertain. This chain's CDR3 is CASSLPPGDTQYF. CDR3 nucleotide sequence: TGTGCCAGCAGCTTACCCCCAGGAGATACGCAGTATTTT.